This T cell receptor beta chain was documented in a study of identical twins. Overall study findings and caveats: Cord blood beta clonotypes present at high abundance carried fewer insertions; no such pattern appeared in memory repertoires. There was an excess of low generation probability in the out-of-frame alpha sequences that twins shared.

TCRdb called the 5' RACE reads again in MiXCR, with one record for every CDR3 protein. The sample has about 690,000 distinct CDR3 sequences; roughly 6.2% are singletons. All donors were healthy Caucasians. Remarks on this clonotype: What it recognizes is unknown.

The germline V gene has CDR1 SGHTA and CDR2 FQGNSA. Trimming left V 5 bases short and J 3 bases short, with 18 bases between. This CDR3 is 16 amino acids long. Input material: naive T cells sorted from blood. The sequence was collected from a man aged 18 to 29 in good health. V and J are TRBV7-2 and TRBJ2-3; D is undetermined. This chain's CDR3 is CASSPDPRDWTDTQYF. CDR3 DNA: TGTGCCAGCAGCCCGGACCCAAGGGATTGGACAGATACGCAGTATTTT.